This T cell receptor beta chain was captured by sequencing in a study of blood T cell repertoires in COVID-19. Study as a whole: Samples taken during acute and convalescent COVID-19 were collected in the United States, Italy and Spain. The analysed material was cDNA or gDNA that came from T cells, B-cell-depleted T cells, or PBMCs.

Germline-derived CDR1 and CDR2 are LNHNV and YYDKDF (reference sequence). V dropped 0 bases and J dropped 4; count of bases not matched to a gene: 9. This CDR3 has 17 amino acids. In the study's own analysis: It was from reference gene primer amplification that nucleated cell counts were estimated. Sequencing was performed with immunoSEQ multiplex PCR; in TCRdb, only in-frame clones are kept and a portion is missing. The V and J calls and clone size were taken over from that table, and D and trimming were inferred from the DNA. The table records roughly 120,000 clones, just over 90% of them present only once.

Sequencing input: peripheral blood. This TCR was sampled from a human donor with active COVID-19. The donor label of this sample is uncertain. V is TRBV15 and J is TRBJ2-1; the match to TRBD2 covers 7 bases. In DNA form, the CDR3 reads TGTGCCACCAGCAGAGACCCCCAGCGGGGACTATACAATGAGCAGTTCTTC. Protein product: CATSRDPQRGLYNEQFF.